This section outlines one T cell receptor beta chain sequence together with its context. Its specificity is not known. Genomic DNA served as template for TCR beta VDJ and CDR3 profiling. TCRdb reprocessed the reads via MiXCR and lists one record per CDR3 protein. The sample lists around 180,000 distinct CDR3 sequences, less than 60% occurring once. The data were taken from a study of CD8+CD57+ T cells in acquired aplastic anemia. General study findings and limits: Between patients and controls, CD8+ Simpson's diversity did not vary significantly. The study identified twenty-nine CD8+ CDR3 sequences shared by patients and controls.

The CDR3 runs 15 residues. The V and J ends lost 2 bases and 0 bases respectively, with 9 bases between them. Germline V lookup: CDR1 LGHNA, CDR2 YSLEER. Previously, flow cytometry had revealed CD8+CD57+ cell expansion in the patients chosen for sequencing. The receptor was derived from a human donor with aplastic anemia. The material sequenced was sorted CD4+, CD8+, or CD8+CD57+ T cells (not recorded which) from PBMCs. The genes are TRBV4-3 and TRBJ2-3; tentatively, D is TRBD2 (5 bases). CDR3 sequence (DNA): TGCGCCAGCAGCCAATACACTAGTAGCACAGATACGCAGTATTTT. It is translated as CASSQYTSSTDTQYF.